This T cell receptor beta chain appears in the sequencing data of a study of T cell responses to AZD1222 COVID-19 vaccine. A note on this clone: Its antigen is unknown.

Measured with immunoSEQ multiplex PCR; TCRdb has only the in-frame clones, and not every one. This sample yields 150,000 to 170,000 clones, of which less than 90% are seen a single time; more than 5.5% belongs to the top ten. Whole-study findings and limits: The donors showed a predominance of white British ancestry and of females, with possible underestimation of clonal diversity.

Germline assignment: CDR1 SGHKS and CDR2 YYEKEE (reference sequence). The V end was cut by 0 bases, the J end by 0 bases, with 6 bases between. The CDR3 covers 14 residues. Source: peripheral blood, taken on day 0 of MenACWY control vaccination. This TCR was recovered from an adult in good health. V and J are TRBV5-5 and TRBJ1-1, with D uncertain. CDR3 region: CASSLGYMNTEAFF. The CDR3 DNA is TGTGCCAGCAGCTTGGGATACATGAACACTGAAGCTTTCTTT.